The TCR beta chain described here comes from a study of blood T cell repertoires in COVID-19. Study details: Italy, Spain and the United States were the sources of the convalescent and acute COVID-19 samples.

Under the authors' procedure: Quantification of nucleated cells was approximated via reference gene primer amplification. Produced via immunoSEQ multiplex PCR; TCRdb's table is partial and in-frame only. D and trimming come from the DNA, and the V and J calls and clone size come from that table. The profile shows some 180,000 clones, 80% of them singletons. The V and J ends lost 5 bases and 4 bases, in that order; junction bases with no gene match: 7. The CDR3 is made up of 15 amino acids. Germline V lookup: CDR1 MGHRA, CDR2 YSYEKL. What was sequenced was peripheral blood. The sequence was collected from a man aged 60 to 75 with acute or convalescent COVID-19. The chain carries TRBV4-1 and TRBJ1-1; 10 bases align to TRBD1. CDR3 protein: CASSKTGGWGTEAFF. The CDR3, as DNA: TGCGCCAGCAGCAAGACAGGGGGCTGGGGCACTGAAGCTTTCTTT.